This is a list of T cell receptor beta chains from one sample in a study of OX40 agonist ivuxolimab in advanced cancers. TCRdb keeps only in-frame clones here, not all; method: immunoSEQ multiplex PCR. Among under 80,000 clones, around 82% were seen once, and the ten largest hold approximately 5.1%. The starting material was CD4+ or CD8+ T cells sorted from blood, obtained in a trial of the OX40 agonist ivuxolimab. These receptors all come from an adult with an advanced solid tumor such as melanoma, head and neck, liver or kidney cancer. Both conserved end residues are part of each CDR3. The order of the fields is V gene, clone size, J gene, D gene, CDR3 DNA, CDR3 protein. The D gene is left open where the match is weak. Size tells how often a clone was seen (once, few, many) or the class of an expanded clone, and some rows leave it out.

v_gene: TRBV27
abundance: .
j_gene: TRBJ2-1
d_gene: TRBD1
CDR3nt: TGTGCCAGCAGTTCCTGGGACAGGGAAAATGAGCAGTTCTTC
CDR3aa: CASSSWDRENEQFF

v_gene: TRBV7-2
abundance: .
j_gene: TRBJ2-3
d_gene: .
CDR3nt: TGTGCCAGCAGCTTAGCGGGGAGCACAGATACGCAGTATTTT
CDR3aa: CASSLAGSTDTQYF

v_gene: TRBV28
abundance: .
j_gene: TRBJ2-3
d_gene: TRBD1
CDR3nt: TGTGCCAGCAGTCCGACAGGGAGCACAGATACGCAGTATTTT
CDR3aa: CASSPTGSTDTQYF

v_gene: TRBV7-2
abundance: once
j_gene: TRBJ2-7
d_gene: .
CDR3nt: TGTGCCAGCAGCTTCGACGGGCTCAACGAGCAGTACTTC
CDR3aa: CASSFDGLNEQYF

v_gene: TRBV7-9
abundance: .
j_gene: TRBJ2-3
d_gene: .
CDR3nt: TGTGCCAGCAGCTTAATTGTAAGAGATACGCAGTATTTT
CDR3aa: CASSLIVRDTQYF

v_gene: TRBV5-1
abundance: .
j_gene: TRBJ2-3
d_gene: .
CDR3nt: TGCGCCAGCAGCTTAGGGACCGTCACAGATACGCAGTATTTT
CDR3aa: CASSLGTVTDTQYF

v_gene: TRBV11-2
abundance: .
j_gene: TRBJ2-5
d_gene: .
CDR3nt: TGTGCCAGCAGCCGACACATGCTTCAAGAGACCCAGTACTTC
CDR3aa: CASSRHMLQETQYF

v_gene: TRBV5-1
abundance: .
j_gene: TRBJ2-3
d_gene: TRBD2
CDR3nt: TGCGCCAGCAGCATGCAAGCGGGGACTGCCACAGATACGCAGTATTTT
CDR3aa: CASSMQAGTATDTQYF

v_gene: TRBV2
abundance: .
j_gene: TRBJ2-3
d_gene: TRBD2
CDR3nt: TGTGCCAGCAGTGTATGGGCTAGCGGGAGCGGAGATACGCAGTATTTT
CDR3aa: CASSVWASGSGDTQYF

v_gene: TRBV7-2
abundance: .
j_gene: TRBJ1-1
d_gene: .
CDR3nt: TGTGCCAGCAGCTTCCAGTCTGGGCAGGAGGAAGCTTTCTTT
CDR3aa: CASSFQSGQEEAFF

v_gene: TRBV6-1
abundance: .
j_gene: TRBJ2-2
d_gene: .
CDR3nt: TGTGCCAGCAGTCAAGAAAGGGGTACCGGGGAGCTGTTTTTT
CDR3aa: CASSQERGTGELFF

v_gene: TRBV7-2
abundance: .
j_gene: TRBJ2-7
d_gene: .
CDR3nt: TGTGCCAGCAGCTTAGTGGCAGGGGTTGAGAACGAGCAGTACTTC
CDR3aa: CASSLVAGVENEQYF

v_gene: TRBV28
abundance: .
j_gene: TRBJ1-5
d_gene: TRBD1
CDR3nt: TGTGCCAGCAGCCCAGGGATTCGACAGGGCGTTCAGCCCCAGCATTTT
CDR3aa: CASSPGIRQGVQPQHF

v_gene: TRBV5-1
abundance: .
j_gene: TRBJ1-1
d_gene: .
CDR3nt: TGCGCCAGCAGAGAGGGGGAAGGCGCTGAAGCTTTCTTT
CDR3aa: CASREGEGAEAFF

v_gene: TRBV4-1
abundance: .
j_gene: TRBJ1-2
d_gene: .
CDR3nt: TGCGCCAGCAGCCTACATCCCTCGGCAGGCGGTGATGGCTACACCTTC
CDR3aa: CASSLHPSAGGDGYTF

v_gene: TRBV5-5
abundance: once
j_gene: TRBJ2-7
d_gene: TRBD2
CDR3nt: TGTGCCAGCAGCTTGGGAGCGGGAGTCTACGAGCAGTACTTC
CDR3aa: CASSLGAGVYEQYF

v_gene: TRBV6-5
abundance: .
j_gene: TRBJ2-2
d_gene: .
CDR3nt: TGTGCCAGCAGTTATCAGGCCTCGGTCACCGGGGAGCTGTTTTTT
CDR3aa: CASSYQASVTGELFF

v_gene: TRBV5-1
abundance: .
j_gene: TRBJ2-3
d_gene: .
CDR3nt: TGCGCCAGCAGCACGGGACAGCTGCGGGGAGATACGCAGTATTTT
CDR3aa: CASSTGQLRGDTQYF

v_gene: TRBV5-1
abundance: few
j_gene: TRBJ2-7
d_gene: TRBD2
CDR3nt: TGCGCCAGCAGCTTATCCCTAGCGGACTACGAGCAGTACTTC
CDR3aa: CASSLSLADYEQYF

v_gene: TRBV9
abundance: .
j_gene: TRBJ2-2
d_gene: .
CDR3nt: TGTGCCAGCAGCGTAGGGGGACAGAACACCGGGGAGCTGTTTTTT
CDR3aa: CASSVGGQNTGELFF

v_gene: TRBV7-6
abundance: .
j_gene: TRBJ1-1
d_gene: TRBD1
CDR3nt: TGTGCCACCTCCGGGACAGGGGGCGCCTACACTGAAGCTTTCTTT
CDR3aa: CATSGTGGAYTEAFF

v_gene: TRBV2
abundance: .
j_gene: TRBJ2-3
d_gene: .
CDR3nt: TGTGCCAGCACGGTACAGGCCCGGAGCACAGATACGCAGTATTTT
CDR3aa: CASTVQARSTDTQYF

v_gene: TRBV2
abundance: .
j_gene: TRBJ2-3
d_gene: .
CDR3nt: TGTGCCAGCACCACTATTTCGGGTACGCAGTATTTT
CDR3aa: CASTTISGTQYF

v_gene: TRBV2
abundance: .
j_gene: TRBJ1-1
d_gene: .
CDR3nt: TGTGCCAGCAGTGAGGAAGGCAAAGCTGAAGCTTTCTTT
CDR3aa: CASSEEGKAEAFF

v_gene: TRBV2
abundance: .
j_gene: TRBJ1-2
d_gene: .
CDR3nt: TGTGCCAGCAGTGATCTGGGGACCTATGGCTACACCTTC
CDR3aa: CASSDLGTYGYTF

v_gene: TRBV11-2
abundance: .
j_gene: TRBJ2-5
d_gene: .
CDR3nt: TGTGCCAGCAGCTTAGATGTGGGCCCGGGAGAGACCCAGTACTTC
CDR3aa: CASSLDVGPGETQYF

v_gene: TRBV4-2
abundance: .
j_gene: TRBJ2-5
d_gene: TRBD2
CDR3nt: TGTGCCAGCAGCCAAGATCCGGGGGGAGAGACCCAGTACTTC
CDR3aa: CASSQDPGGETQYF

v_gene: TRBV6-4
abundance: .
j_gene: TRBJ1-2
d_gene: .
CDR3nt: TGTGCCAGGGTAGTTGGCTACACCTTC
CDR3aa: CARVVGYTF

v_gene: TRBV9
abundance: .
j_gene: TRBJ2-5
d_gene: TRBD1
CDR3nt: TGTGCCAGCAGCCCAGGGACAGGAAGGGGAGAGACCCAGTACTTC
CDR3aa: CASSPGTGRGETQYF

v_gene: TRBV6-1
abundance: .
j_gene: TRBJ1-1
d_gene: .
CDR3nt: TGTGCCAGCAGAATCATCTGGACGAACACTGAAGCTTTCTTT
CDR3aa: CASRIIWTNTEAFF

v_gene: TRBV2
abundance: .
j_gene: TRBJ2-3
d_gene: .
CDR3nt: TGTGCCAGCAGCCTACCGCCGAGTTTGGGCACAGATACGCAGTATTTT
CDR3aa: CASSLPPSLGTDTQYF

v_gene: TRBV19
abundance: .
j_gene: TRBJ2-3
d_gene: .
CDR3nt: TGTGCCAGTAGAATTGGGGATACGCAGTATTTT
CDR3aa: CASRIGDTQYF

v_gene: TRBV6-4
abundance: .
j_gene: TRBJ2-1
d_gene: .
CDR3nt: TGTGCCAGCAGGCCTGAGGGGCTAGCCGATTACAATGAGCAGTTCTTC
CDR3aa: CASRPEGLADYNEQFF

v_gene: TRBV9
abundance: .
j_gene: TRBJ1-5
d_gene: .
CDR3nt: TGTGCCAGCAGCGTACGGGGTGGCCAGCCCCAGCATTTT
CDR3aa: CASSVRGGQPQHF

v_gene: TRBV29-1
abundance: .
j_gene: TRBJ2-1
d_gene: TRBD2
CDR3nt: TGCAGCGTGCGGACTAGCGGGGGTGAGCAGTTCTTC
CDR3aa: CSVRTSGGEQFF

v_gene: TRBV10-3
abundance: .
j_gene: TRBJ2-7
d_gene: TRBD1
CDR3nt: TGTGCCATCAGCACGGGACAGGGGACCTACGAGCAGTACTTC
CDR3aa: CAISTGQGTYEQYF

v_gene: TRBV6-6
abundance: .
j_gene: TRBJ1-2
d_gene: .
CDR3nt: TGTGCCACCGCCCCGACCGGGGGAGATGGCTACACCTTC
CDR3aa: CATAPTGGDGYTF

v_gene: TRBV18
abundance: .
j_gene: TRBJ1-5
d_gene: .
CDR3nt: TGTGCCAGCTCACCTTCTGAGAATCAGCCCCAGCATTTT
CDR3aa: CASSPSENQPQHF

v_gene: TRBV5-1
abundance: .
j_gene: TRBJ2-7
d_gene: TRBD2
CDR3nt: TGCGCCAGCAGCTTGTCGACTAGCGGGATGGGACACGAGCAGTACTTC
CDR3aa: CASSLSTSGMGHEQYF

v_gene: TRBV2
abundance: .
j_gene: TRBJ1-6
d_gene: .
CDR3nt: TGTGCCAGCAGTGAAGCAGGGGATAATTCACCCCTCCACTTT
CDR3aa: CASSEAGDNSPLHF

v_gene: TRBV27
abundance: once
j_gene: TRBJ1-4
d_gene: .
CDR3nt: TGTGCCAGCAGTTTTGTAGGGAATGAAAAACTGTTTTTT
CDR3aa: CASSFVGNEKLFF

v_gene: TRBV7-2
abundance: .
j_gene: TRBJ1-3
d_gene: .
CDR3nt: TGTGCCAGCAGCTTAGTTGGGGGCTCTGGAAACACCATATATTTT
CDR3aa: CASSLVGGSGNTIYF

v_gene: TRBV9
abundance: .
j_gene: TRBJ1-3
d_gene: .
CDR3nt: TGTGCCAGCAGCGTAGGGGCAGGGACGGGTGGAAACACCATATATTTT
CDR3aa: CASSVGAGTGGNTIYF

v_gene: TRBV5-1
abundance: .
j_gene: TRBJ2-7
d_gene: .
CDR3nt: TGCGCCAGCAGCCCATTCGGACAGCGCTACGAGCAGTACTTC
CDR3aa: CASSPFGQRYEQYF

v_gene: TRBV5-6
abundance: .
j_gene: TRBJ1-4
d_gene: .
CDR3nt: TGTGCCAGCAGCGAGGACTTGGGAAAACTGTTTTTT
CDR3aa: CASSEDLGKLFF

v_gene: TRBV4-1
abundance: .
j_gene: TRBJ2-7
d_gene: TRBD1
CDR3nt: TGCGCCAGCAGCCAAGGGCCGGGACAGGGGGACTACGAGCAGTACTTC
CDR3aa: CASSQGPGQGDYEQYF

v_gene: TRBV25-1
abundance: .
j_gene: TRBJ2-5
d_gene: .
CDR3nt: TGTGCCAGCAGTGAAAATATGGGCGGGGAGACCCAGTACTTC
CDR3aa: CASSENMGGETQYF

v_gene: TRBV10-3
abundance: once
j_gene: TRBJ2-1
d_gene: TRBD1
CDR3nt: TGTGCCATCAGCTCCGGGACAGGGAAAGTCTCCTACAATGAGCAGTTCTTC
CDR3aa: CAISSGTGKVSYNEQFF

v_gene: TRBV21-1
abundance: .
j_gene: TRBJ2-7
d_gene: .
CDR3nt: TGTGCCAGCAGGGGGGGGCGGTACTACGAGCAGTACTTC
CDR3aa: CASRGGRYYEQYF

v_gene: TRBV5-1
abundance: .
j_gene: TRBJ1-1
d_gene: TRBD1
CDR3nt: TGCGCCAGCAGCTTGGCTGACAGGGGGCGTTCTAAAGCTTTCTTT
CDR3aa: CASSLADRGRSKAFF